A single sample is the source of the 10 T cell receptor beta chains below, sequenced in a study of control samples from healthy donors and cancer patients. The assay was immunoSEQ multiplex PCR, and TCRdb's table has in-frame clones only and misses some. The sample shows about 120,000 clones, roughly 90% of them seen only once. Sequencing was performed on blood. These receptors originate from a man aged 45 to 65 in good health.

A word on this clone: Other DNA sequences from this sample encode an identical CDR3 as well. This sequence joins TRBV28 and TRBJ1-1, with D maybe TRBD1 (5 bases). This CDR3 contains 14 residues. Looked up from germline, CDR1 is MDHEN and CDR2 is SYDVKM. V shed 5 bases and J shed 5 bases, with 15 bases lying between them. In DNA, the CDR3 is TGTGCCAGCAGTCTTATGCAGGGAAATACTGAAGCTTTCTTT. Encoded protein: CASSLMQGNTEAFF.

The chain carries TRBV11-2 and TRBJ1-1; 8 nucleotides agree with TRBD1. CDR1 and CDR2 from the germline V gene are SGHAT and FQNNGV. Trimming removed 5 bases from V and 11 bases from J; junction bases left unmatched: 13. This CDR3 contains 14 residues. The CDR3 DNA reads TGTGCCAGCAGCCCAGGGACAGGTGGGTCTCGGGCTTTCTTT. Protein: CASSPGTGGSRAFF.

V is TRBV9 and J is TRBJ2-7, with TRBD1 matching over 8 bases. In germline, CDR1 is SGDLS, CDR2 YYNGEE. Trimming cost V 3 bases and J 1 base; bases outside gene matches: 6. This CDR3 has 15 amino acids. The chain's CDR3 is CASSAGQGSSYEQYF. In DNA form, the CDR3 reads TGTGCCAGCAGCGCTGGACAGGGTAGTTCCTACGAGCAGTACTTC.

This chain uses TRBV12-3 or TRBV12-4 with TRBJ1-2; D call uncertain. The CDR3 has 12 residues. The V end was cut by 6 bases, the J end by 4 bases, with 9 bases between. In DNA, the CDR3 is TGTGCCAGCAGCCCCCGGCCCTATGGCTACACCTTC. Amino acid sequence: CASSPRPYGYTF.

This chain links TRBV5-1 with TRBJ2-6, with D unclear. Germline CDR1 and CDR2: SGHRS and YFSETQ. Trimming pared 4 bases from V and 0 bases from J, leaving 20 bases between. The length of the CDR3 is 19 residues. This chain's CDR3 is CASSKGPQVGNSGANVLTF. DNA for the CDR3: TGCGCCAGCAGCAAAGGACCCCAAGTAGGGAACTCTGGGGCCAACGTCCTGACTTTC. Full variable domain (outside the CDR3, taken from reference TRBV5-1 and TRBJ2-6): KAGVTQTPRYLIKTRGQQVTLSCSPISGHRSVSWYQQTPGQGLQFLFEYFSETQRNKGNFPGRFSGRQFSNSRSEMNVSTLELGDSALYLCASSKGPQVGNSGANVLTFGAGSRLTVL.

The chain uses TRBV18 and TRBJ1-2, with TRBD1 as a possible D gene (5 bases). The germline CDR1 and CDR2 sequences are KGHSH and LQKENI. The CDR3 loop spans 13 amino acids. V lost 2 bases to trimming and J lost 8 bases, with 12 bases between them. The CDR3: CASSPGQGKGYTF. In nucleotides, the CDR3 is TGTGCCAGCTCACCAGGGCAGGGAAAAGGCTACACCTTC.

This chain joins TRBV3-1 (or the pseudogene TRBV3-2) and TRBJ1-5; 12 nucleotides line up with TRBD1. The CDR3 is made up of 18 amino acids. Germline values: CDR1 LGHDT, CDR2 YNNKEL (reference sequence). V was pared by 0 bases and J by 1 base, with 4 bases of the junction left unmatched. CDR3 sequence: CASSQDRDRGLSNQPQHF. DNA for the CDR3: TGTGCCAGCAGCCAAGATCGGGACAGGGGGCTAAGCAATCAGCCCCAGCATTTT.

CDR3 sequence: CSVDNWGETNYGYTF. The CDR3 DNA sequence: TGCAGCGTTGATAATTGGGGGGAGACTAACTATGGCTACACCTTC. The V gene is TRBV29-1, the J gene TRBJ1-2; weak D call: TRBD1 (5 bases). This CDR3 has 15 amino acids. Germline V gene sequence: CDR1 SQVTM, CDR2 ANQGSEA. Trimming took 3 bases from V and 0 from J, leaving 14 bases between them.

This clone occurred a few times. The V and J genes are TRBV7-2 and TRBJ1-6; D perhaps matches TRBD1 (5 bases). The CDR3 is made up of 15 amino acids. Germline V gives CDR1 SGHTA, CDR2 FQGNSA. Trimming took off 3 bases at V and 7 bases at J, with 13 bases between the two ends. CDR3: CASSFPGWKNSPLHF. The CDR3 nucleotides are TGTGCCAGCAGCTTCCCAGGGTGGAAAAATTCACCCCTCCACTTT.

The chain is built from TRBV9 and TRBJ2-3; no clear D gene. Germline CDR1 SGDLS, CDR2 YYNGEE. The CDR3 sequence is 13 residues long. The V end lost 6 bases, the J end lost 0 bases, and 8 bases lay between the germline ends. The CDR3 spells CASNIGSTDTQYF. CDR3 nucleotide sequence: TGTGCCAGCAATATAGGGAGCACAGATACGCAGTATTTT.